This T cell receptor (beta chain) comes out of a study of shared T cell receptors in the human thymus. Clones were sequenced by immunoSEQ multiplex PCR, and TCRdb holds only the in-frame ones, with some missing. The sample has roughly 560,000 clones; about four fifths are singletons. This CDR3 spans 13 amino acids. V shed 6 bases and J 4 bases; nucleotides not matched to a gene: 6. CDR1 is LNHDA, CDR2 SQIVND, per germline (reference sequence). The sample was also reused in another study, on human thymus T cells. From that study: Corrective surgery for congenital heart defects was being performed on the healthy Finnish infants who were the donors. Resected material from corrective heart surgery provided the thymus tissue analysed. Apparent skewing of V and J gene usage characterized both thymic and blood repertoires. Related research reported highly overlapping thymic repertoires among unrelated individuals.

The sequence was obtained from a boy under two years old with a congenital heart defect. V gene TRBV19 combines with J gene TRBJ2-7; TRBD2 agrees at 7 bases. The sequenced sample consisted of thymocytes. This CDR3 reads CASSSGRRYEQYF. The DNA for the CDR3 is TGTGCCAGTAGCTCCGGGAGGCGGTACGAGCAGTACTTC.